This T cell receptor (beta chain) came from a study of blood T cell repertoires in COVID-19. Across the study: There were acute and convalescent COVID-19 samples, and they came from the United States, Italy and Spain. PBMCs, B-cell-depleted T cells, or T cells provided the cDNA or gDNA that made up the material.

The authors' processing: How many nucleated cells were present was estimated from reference gene primer amplification. Using immunoSEQ multiplex PCR, the repertoire was profiled, and TCRdb retains in-frame clones only, with some absent. V and J calls and clone size are copied from that table; D and trimming were computed from the DNA. The sample includes 90,000 to 120,000 clones, around nine tenths of them seen just once. Sample: peripheral blood. This clonotype was sampled from a woman in her 30s with acute or convalescent COVID-19.

The DNA for the CDR3 is TGTGCCAGCAGGACACTAGCGGGGGGGCAGAATGAGCAGTTCTTC. Protein product: CASRTLAGGQNEQFF. The gene calls are TRBV6-5 and TRBJ2-1, with TRBD2 matching 13 bases. The V segment lost 6 bases and the J segment 7 bases; nucleotides outside the gene matches: 6. The CDR3 is 15 residues long. The V gene's germline CDR1 is MNHEY and CDR2 SVGAGI.